These 11 T cell receptor beta chains came from one sample sequenced in a study of T cell responses to AZD1222 COVID-19 vaccine. The method was immunoSEQ multiplex PCR; TCRdb's version includes in-frame clones alone and lacks a portion of them. The sample contains more than 150,000 clones, roughly 88% of which appear only once. The sequenced sample was peripheral blood, obtained on day 0 of AZD1222 vaccination. The receptors stem from an adult in good health.

The rearrangement joins TRBV5-1 to TRBJ2-2, with D perhaps TRBD1 or TRBD2 (6 bases each). The CDR3 extends over 13 amino acids. Germline V gene sequence: CDR1 SGHRS, CDR2 YFSETQ. Trimming removed 4 bases at V and 6 bases at J, with 10 bases between. Here the CDR3 DNA reads TGCGCCAGCAGCAAGGAGGGGGCCGGGGAGCTGTTTTTT. Translation: CASSKEGAGELFF.

The genes are TRBV5-1 and TRBJ2-3; TRBD1 aligns across 7 bases. Germline assignment: CDR1 SGHRS and CDR2 YFSETQ. The CDR3 is made up of 18 amino acids. After removal of 0 bases from V and 1 base from J, the junction contained 11 bases not matched to a gene. The CDR3 region is CASSLDPGQAARTDTQYF. CDR3 DNA: TGCGCCAGCAGCTTGGACCCAGGACAGGCGGCCCGCACAGATACGCAGTATTTT.

Regarding this clone: The DNA is omitted, as the CDR3 cannot be located on it reliably, and the CDR3 follows TCRdb's listing. The chain joins TRBV5-1 to TRBJ1-4. Including both end residues, the CDR3 is 17 amino acids long. From germline, CDR1 is SGHRS and CDR2 YFSETQ. CDR3 amino acids: CASSLGRRAGLDEKLFF.

This sequence joins TRBV5-1 and TRBJ1-4; no firm D call. Germline values: CDR1 SGHRS, CDR2 YFSETQ. CDR3 size: 15 residues. V shed 1 base and J shed 7 bases, with 14 bases lying between them. The CDR3 nucleotides are TGCGCCAGCAGCTTGTTTGAACCACGGAGTGAAAAACTGTTTTTT. Amino acid sequence: CASSLFEPRSEKLFF.

This chain connects TRBV7-2 to TRBJ2-3; the match to TRBD2 covers 14 bases. CDR3 length: 17 residues. CDR1 is SGHTA, CDR2 FQGNSA, per germline. V was clipped by 5 bases and J by 5 bases; unmatched bases: 9. CDR3 in amino acids: CASSPRGLAGVKDTQYF. For the CDR3, the DNA is TGTGCCAGCAGCCCGCGGGGACTAGCGGGAGTCAAAGATACGCAGTATTTT.

This chain connects TRBV5-1 to TRBJ1-1; possible D gene TRBD1, 5 bases. There are 13 residues in the CDR3. Trimming removed 3 bases at V and 7 bases at J, with 13 bases between. Germline lookup yields CDR1 SGHRS and CDR2 YFSETQ. CDR3 loop: CASSSDPDIEAFF. Here the CDR3 DNA reads TGCGCCAGCAGCTCGGACCCGGACATTGAAGCTTTCTTT.

This clone appeared a few times. The rearrangement links TRBV28 to TRBJ1-2; D may be TRBD1 (6 bases). CDR3 length equals 17 residues. Germline V lookup: CDR1 MDHEN, CDR2 SYDVKM. V was cut by 4 bases and J by 6 bases, with 24 bases left in between. The CDR3 nucleotides read TGTGCCAGCAGTTCCGGGCGGGGGCCCCTTAAACGGGATGGCTACACCTTC. As protein: CASSSGRGPLKRDGYTF.

The V and J genes are TRBV7-9 and TRBJ2-7; TRBD1 matches at 9 bases. J lost 3 bases, V lost 5 bases, and 11 bases had no gene match. Germline V lookup: CDR1 SEHNR, CDR2 FQNEAQ (reference sequence). The CDR3 is made up of 16 amino acids. CDR3: CASSRGQGTTSYEQYF. CDR3 DNA: TGTGCCAGCAGCAGAGGACAGGGGACGACTAGCTACGAGCAGTACTTC.

This sequence joins TRBV2 and TRBJ1-4; D is uncertain. The CDR3 extends over 14 amino acids. V lost 6 bases, J lost 5 bases, and 13 bases lay in between. Germline V gene sequence: CDR1 SNHLY, CDR2 FYNNEI. The CDR3 region is CASREGRLNEKLFF. The DNA of the CDR3 is TGTGCCAGCAGGGAGGGCAGGTTGAATGAAAAACTGTTTTTT.

The genes are TRBV10-3 and TRBJ1-1; D might be TRBD1 (5 bases). The germline gives CDR1 ENHRY, CDR2 SYGVKD. V was clipped by 10 bases and J by 1 base, with 10 bases between them. The CDR3 has 12 residues. The CDR3 DNA reads TGTGCCACCTTGACAGAGAACACTGAAGCTTTCTTT. As protein: CATLTENTEAFF.

The chain employs TRBV7-8 and TRBJ1-5; TRBD1 agrees at 7 bases. The CDR3 totals 13 residues. The ends lost 6 bases at V and 2 bases at J; junction bases unmatched: 1. Germline V CDR1 and CDR2: SGHVS, FQNEAQ. CDR3 DNA sequence: TGTGCCAGCAGTGACAGGGGCAATCAGCCCCAGCATTTT. This sequence encodes CASSDRGNQPQHF.